This T cell receptor (beta chain) was captured by sequencing in a study of CD8+CD57+ T cells in acquired aplastic anemia. Across the study: DNA per sorted CD4+ or CD8+ sample ranged about 0.18 to 30 ug, averaging about 3.4 ug. The study, taken as a whole, reports: Any difference that existed in CD8+ Simpson's diversity between patients and controls was not significant. The number of CD8+ CDR3 sequences shared by patients and controls was twenty-nine.

Profiles of TCR beta VDJ and CDR3 were generated from a genomic DNA template. TCRdb fed the reads into MiXCR, producing one record per CDR3 protein. This table has about 41,000 distinct CDR3 sequences, roughly two thirds appearing once. To note about this clonotype: Its matching antigen is unknown.

The germline gives CDR1 WSHSY, CDR2 SAAADI. The CDR3 has 13 residues. Trimming at V came to 4 bases and at J to 6 bases, leaving 6 bases not matched to a gene. The authors sequenced patients whose flow cytometry had shown CD8+CD57+ cell expansion. Receipt of therapy had not occurred in any patient by the time of blood sampling. Material: sorted CD4+, CD8+, or CD8+CD57+ T cells (not recorded which) from PBMCs. The clonotype originates from a human donor with aplastic anemia. The chain uses TRBV10-2 and TRBJ2-7; TRBD1 aligns across 7 bases. CDR3 in amino acids: CASSGQGYIEQYF. The CDR3 nucleotides are TGCGCCAGCAGTGGACAGGGCTACATCGAGCAGTACTTC.